Listed here is a single TCR beta chain. The entry originates in a study of shared clonotypes between healthy human individuals. Study details: Two women and a few men aged 18 to 49 served as donors.

CDR1 and CDR2 from the germline V gene are MRHNA and SNTAGT. This CDR3 comprises 15 residues. V lost 5 bases and J lost 0, with 11 bases in between. Original analysis: There were no quality scores in the junction-only immunoSEQ sequences, so filtering differed. Sequencing was performed with immunoSEQ multiplex PCR; in TCRdb, only in-frame clones are kept and a portion is missing. V and J calls and clone size are those listed in that table; D and trimming were worked out from the DNA. The sample records some 95,000 clones, almost 70% being singletons. This sequence originates from a man aged 25-45 years in good health. J is TRBJ2-1 and V is TRBV6-4; D is unresolved. Sequenced material: memory CD8+ T cells sorted from blood. Sample subset: CD45RO+ cells pooled with CCR7-negative TemRA cells. CDR3 DNA sequence: TGTGCCAGCAGTCCGATGGAGAGCTCCTACAATGAGCAGTTCTTC. Its translation is CASSPMESSYNEQFF.